The 30 T cell receptor beta chains in this list originate from one sample, sequenced in a study of T cell responses to AZD1222 COVID-19 vaccine. The protocol was immunoSEQ multiplex PCR, while the TCRdb copy is restricted to in-frame clones and leaves out a portion. The sample gives 100,000 or so clones, 89% of which show up once; around 5.5% is in the top ten. The input for sequencing was peripheral blood, taken 28 days after the second AZD1222 dose. Receptors originate from an adult who received the AZD1222 COVID-19 vaccine.

V and J are TRBV6-1 and TRBJ1-5; D is uncertain. This CDR3 contains 16 residues. V was trimmed by 1 base and J by 4 bases, leaving 14 bases between them. The germline V gene has CDR1 MNHNS and CDR2 SASEGT. The CDR3 here is CASSEGSGSYNQPQHF. The CDR3 nucleotides read TGTGCCAGCAGTGAAGGTTCCGGGAGCTATAATCAGCCCCAGCATTTT.

The J gene is TRBJ1-5, the V gene TRBV7-8; maybe TRBD1 (5 bases). Germline V gives CDR1 SGHVS, CDR2 FQNEAQ. Trimming took 5 bases from V and 3 from J, leaving 11 bases between them. This CDR3 region has 14 residues. CDR3 DNA: TGTGCCAGCAGCCTCGGACACAACAATCAGCCCCAGCATTTT. It is translated as CASSLGHNNQPQHF. The whole variable domain, filled in from reference TRBV7-8 and TRBJ1-5, reads GAGVSQSPRYKVAKRGQDVALRCDPISGHVSLFWYQQALGQGPEFLTYFQNEAQLDKSGLPSDRFFAERPEGSVSTLKIQRTQQEDSAVYLCASSLGHNNQPQHFGDGTRLSIL.

CDR3 amino acids: CASSYKQGAKHGYTF. The CDR3 DNA sequence: TGTGCCAGCAGTTACAAGCAGGGGGCTAAGCATGGCTACACCTTC. This rearrangement joins TRBV6-5 to TRBJ1-2; 8 bases fit TRBD1. Germline CDR1 reads MNHEY; CDR2 reads SVGAGI. The CDR3 is made up of 15 amino acids. The J segment lost 6 bases and the V segment lost 2 bases, leaving 8 bases of the junction unmatched.

This chain uses TRBV4-1 with TRBJ1-2; the match to TRBD1 covers 10 bases. Germline CDR1 is MGHRA and CDR2 is YSYEKL. After removal of 1 base from V and 5 bases from J, the junction contained 7 bases not matched to a gene. This CDR3 contains 16 residues. The CDR3 sequence is CASSQVVPGQGYGYTF. As DNA, the CDR3 is TGCGCCAGCAGCCAAGTAGTCCCGGGACAGGGGTATGGCTACACCTTC.

This clone was counted a single time. J is TRBJ1-5 and V is TRBV6-1; the D is unclear. CDR3 length: 15 residues. V lost 1 base and J 9 bases, leaving 16 bases between the germline ends. The germline gives CDR1 MNHNS, CDR2 SASEGT. The CDR3 coding sequence is TGTGCCAGCAGTGAAGGGAGGTCCGGGTGGGCGCCCCAGCATTTT. This translates into CASSEGRSGWAPQHF.

The V and J genes are TRBV10-3 and TRBJ1-2; tentative D call: TRBD1 (6 bases). This CDR3 has 15 residues. Per germline, CDR1 ENHRY and CDR2 SYGVKD. V was shortened by 0 bases and J by 4 bases, with 12 bases between the two germline ends. CDR3 region: CAISESEDSTYGYTF. The CDR3 DNA is TGTGCCATCAGTGAGTCGGAGGACAGCACCTATGGCTACACCTTC.

The genes are TRBV2 and TRBJ2-2, with 7 bases identical to TRBD2. This CDR3 contains 18 residues. CDR1 SNHLY and CDR2 FYNNEI come from the germline V gene. V gave up 4 bases and J gave up 3 bases; unmatched junction bases: 14. This CDR3 is CASSGKTTGTIYTGELFF. Written as DNA, the CDR3 is TGTGCCAGCAGTGGCAAAACCACCGGGACTATATACACCGGGGAGCTGTTTTTT.

The V call is TRBV18, the J call TRBJ1-1, with D perhaps matching TRBD1 (5 bases). Germline values: CDR1 KGHSH, CDR2 LQKENI. The CDR3 has 13 residues. V gave up 5 bases and J gave up 3 bases, with 10 bases separating them. CDR3: CASSMEQDTEAFF. As DNA, the CDR3 is TGTGCCAGCTCAATGGAACAGGACACTGAAGCTTTCTTT.

The genes are TRBV4-2 and TRBJ2-7; TRBD2 matches 8 bases. V lost 4 bases, J lost 5 bases, and 10 bases stayed unmatched. CDR1 is LGHNA, CDR2 YNFKEQ, per germline. The CDR3 consists of 15 residues. The chain's CDR3 is CASSPPLAGANEQYF. CDR3 sequence (DNA): TGTGCCAGCAGCCCCCCTCTAGCGGGTGCGAACGAGCAGTACTTC.

The chain has TRBV13 and TRBJ2-3, with TRBD2 matching 11 bases. The CDR3 length is 14 residues. The germline CDR1 and CDR2 sequences are PRHDT and FYEKMQ (reference sequence). V was pared by 4 bases and J by 11 bases, with 8 bases of the junction left unmatched. The CDR3 DNA follows: TGTGCCAGCAGCTCCCGACTAGCGGGGAGTATGCAGTATTTT. Its translation is CASSSRLAGSMQYF.

Notes on this clone: At one end the junction does not follow the germline gene, possibly because of a read error. V and J are TRBV2 and TRBJ1-5; TRBD1 aligns across 9 bases. Germline-derived CDR1 and CDR2 are SNHLY and FYNNEI. The CDR3 is 16 amino acids. In DNA, the CDR3 is TGTGCCAGCAGAGAAGGACAGGGGATCAGCAATCAGCCCCAGCATTTT. Translating it yields CASREGQGISNQPQHF.

This clone was seen once. V is TRBV3-1 (or the pseudogene TRBV3-2) and J is TRBJ1-1; D gene uncertain. CDR3 size: 14 residues. Trimming stripped 2 bases from V and 1 base from J, with 8 bases between. Per the germline V gene, CDR1 is LGHDT and CDR2 is YNNKEL (reference sequence). CDR3 region: CASSQFHRNTEAFF. The DNA of the CDR3 is TGTGCCAGCAGCCAATTTCACCGGAACACTGAAGCTTTCTTT.

The chain joins TRBV15 to TRBJ1-2, with a tentative D call TRBD1 (5 bases). The germline V gene encodes CDR1 LNHNV and CDR2 YYDKDF (reference sequence). V lost 3 bases and J 5 bases, leaving 10 bases between the germline ends. This CDR3 has 13 amino acids. The DNA for the CDR3 is TGTGCCACCAGCAGGGAGGGGCTGTATGGCTACACCTTC. Protein product: CATSREGLYGYTF.

This chain joins TRBV9 and TRBJ2-1, with 7 nucleotides matching TRBD1. The germline V gene has CDR1 SGDLS and CDR2 YYNGEE. The CDR3 runs to 16 residues. Trimming took 0 bases from V and 9 from J; bases not matched to a gene: 12. The DNA of the CDR3 is TGTGCCAGCAGCGTAGACCGAGACAGGGTGTTAGGTGAGCAGTTCTTC. It is translated as CASSVDRDRVLGEQFF.

This clone was counted once. V usage is TRBV4-2 and J usage is TRBJ2-5; 8 nucleotides match TRBD2. The CDR3 extends over 16 amino acids. Losses at the gene ends were 1 base for V and 2 bases for J; bases not matched to a gene: 6. The germline V gene has CDR1 LGHNA and CDR2 YNFKEQ. In nucleotides, the CDR3 is TGTGCCAGCAGCCAAGGGTTAGCGGGGCCACAAGAGACCCAGTACTTC. Amino acid sequence: CASSQGLAGPQETQYF.

The genes are TRBV7-8 and TRBJ2-7; D perhaps matches TRBD1 (5 bases). Germline V gene data show CDR1 as SGHVS and CDR2 as FQNEAQ. The V end lost 0 bases, the J end lost 12 bases, and 15 bases lay between the germline ends. The CDR3 extends over 13 amino acids. DNA for the CDR3: TGTGCCAGCAGCTTAGCTGGTGGGGCAGTAGGGTACTTC. Protein product: CASSLAGGAVGYF.

The V call is TRBV9, the J call TRBJ1-6, with TRBD1 as a possible D gene (5 bases). In germline, CDR1 is SGDLS, CDR2 YYNGEE. The CDR3 has 16 residues. Between the trimmed V and J ends, which lost 4 bases and 5 bases, there was a span of 16 bases. CDR3 nucleotides: TGTGCCAGCAGCCAGGAGGGGACGGCTAATAATTCACCCCTCCACTTT. This gives the protein CASSQEGTANNSPLHF.

V gene TRBV15 combines with J gene TRBJ2-2; D remains ambiguous. This CDR3 is built from 14 residues. Germline assignment: CDR1 LNHNV and CDR2 YYDKDF (reference sequence). V dropped 1 base and J dropped 6 bases, with 9 bases sitting between them. CDR3 nucleotides: TGTGCCACCAGCAGAGCAGATCTCGCCGGGGAGCTGTTTTTT. Its translation: CATSRADLAGELFF. The full variable domain, rest sourced from reference TRBV15 and TRBJ2-2, is DAMVIQNPRYQVTQFGKPVTLSCSQTLNHNVMYWYQQKSSQAPKLLFHYYDKDFNNEADTPDNFQSRRPNTSFCFLDIRSPGLGDTAMYLCATSRADLAGELFFGEGSRLTVL.

The rearrangement uses TRBV19 and TRBJ2-1; D is perhaps TRBD2 (6 bases). Germline V gene sequence: CDR1 LNHDA, CDR2 SQIVND (reference sequence). Trimming took 9 bases from V and 9 from J, leaving 21 bases between them. The CDR3 length is 14 residues. The DNA for the CDR3 is TGTGCCAGCCGGGGAAGCGGGTCGGGCGGTGAGCAGTTCTTC. Its translation: CASRGSGSGGEQFF.

The rearrangement joins TRBV5-1 to TRBJ1-1, with D unclear. The CDR3 loop spans 13 amino acids. V gave up 8 bases and J gave up 1 base, with 12 bases separating them. The V gene's germline CDR1 is SGHRS and CDR2 YFSETQ. For the CDR3, the DNA is TGCGCCAGTTCGCCGTTAAGGAACACTGAAGCTTTCTTT. Its protein product is CASSPLRNTEAFF.

The chain is built from TRBV28 and TRBJ2-7, with 11 nucleotides matching TRBD2. CDR1 MDHEN and CDR2 SYDVKM come from the germline V gene. The CDR3 runs to 16 residues. Germline trimming cut 2 bases from V and 4 bases from J; bases unmatched to any gene: 7. The CDR3 is CASSLVASGGSYEQYF. The CDR3 region has the DNA TGTGCCAGCAGTTTAGTTGCTAGCGGGGGGTCTTACGAGCAGTACTTC.

In its sample, this clone was seen once. CDR3 sequence (DNA): TGCGCCAGCAGCTTAGGGACAGGGGGGTTAGGTGAGCAGTTCTTC. Amino acids: CASSLGTGGLGEQFF. The V and J genes are TRBV5-1 and TRBJ2-1, with 11 positions matching TRBD1. The V and J ends lost 2 bases and 9 bases, in that order; junction bases with no gene match: 7. Germline assignment: CDR1 SGHRS and CDR2 YFSETQ. The CDR3 is 15 amino acids.

The V call is TRBV6-5, the J call TRBJ2-1; 10 nucleotides line up with TRBD2. Germline V gives CDR1 MNHEY, CDR2 SVGAGI. Trimming removed 5 bases from V and 5 bases from J; junction bases left unmatched: 6. CDR3 size: 15 residues. CDR3 residues: CASSPRLAGHNEQFF. DNA of the CDR3: TGTGCCAGCAGTCCTCGACTAGCGGGTCACAATGAGCAGTTCTTC.

The chain couples TRBV7-2 to TRBJ1-2, with a weak D call TRBD1 (6 bases). CDR1 and CDR2 from the germline V gene are SGHTA and FQGNSA. Trimming shortened V by 6 bases and J by 7 bases, and 15 bases separated the two germline ends. The CDR3 is 13 residues long. CDR3 residues: CASRSYRDRGYTF. Written as DNA, the CDR3 is TGTGCCAGCAGATCCTACAGGGATCGTGGCTACACCTTC.

This chain connects TRBV15 to TRBJ2-3; 13 bases line up with TRBD2. CDR1 and CDR2 from the germline V gene are LNHNV and YYDKDF (reference sequence). The CDR3 is 19 amino acids. The ends lost 0 bases at V and 1 base at J; junction bases unmatched: 7. CDR3 protein: CATSREGTSGALRTDTQYF. CDR3 DNA: TGTGCCACCAGCAGAGAGGGGACTAGCGGGGCCTTGCGCACAGATACGCAGTATTTT.

The chain links TRBV27 to TRBJ1-5; D ambiguous. V shed 8 bases and J shed 2 bases, with 10 bases lying between them. Germline V gene data show CDR1 as MNHEY and CDR2 as SMNVEV (reference sequence). CDR3 length: 13 residues. Here the CDR3 DNA reads TGTGCCAGCTCTTTCTCCGGCAATCAGCCCCAGCATTTT. Translating gives CASSFSGNQPQHF.

This CDR3 is CASSLVGQVYGYTF. CDR3 nucleotide sequence: TGTGCCAGCAGCTTAGTCGGGCAGGTCTATGGCTACACCTTC. The genes are TRBV7-9 and TRBJ1-2; D uncertain. V lost 1 base to trimming and J lost 4 bases, with 10 bases between them. The CDR3 is 14 amino acids. Germline assignment: CDR1 SEHNR and CDR2 FQNEAQ (reference sequence).

This chain links TRBV2 with TRBJ2-2, with D perhaps matching TRBD1 (5 bases). Germline V gives CDR1 SNHLY, CDR2 FYNNEI. The CDR3 is 15 amino acids. Trimming left V 3 bases short and J 4 bases short, with 12 bases between. CDR3 loop: CASSEHRLSTGELFF. The CDR3 DNA is TGTGCCAGCAGTGAGCACAGGCTAAGCACCGGGGAGCTGTTTTTT.

The chain has TRBV5-1 and TRBJ1-2, with D possibly being TRBD1 (6 bases). Trimming removed 0 bases at V and 6 bases at J, with 21 bases between. The V gene's germline CDR1 is SGHRS and CDR2 YFSETQ. The length of the CDR3 is 17 residues. CDR3 protein: CASSLALSRTGFNGYTF. As DNA, the CDR3 is TGCGCCAGCAGCTTGGCCTTATCCCGCACAGGGTTTAATGGCTACACCTTC.

The rearrangement links TRBV30 to TRBJ1-4; D is undetermined. The V end was cut by 2 bases, the J end by 9 bases, with 7 bases between. The CDR3 has 11 residues. Germline V CDR1 and CDR2: GTSNPN, SVGIG (reference sequence). The CDR3 protein is CAWSPNKKLFF. The DNA of the CDR3 is TGTGCCTGGAGTCCAAACAAAAAACTGTTTTTT.